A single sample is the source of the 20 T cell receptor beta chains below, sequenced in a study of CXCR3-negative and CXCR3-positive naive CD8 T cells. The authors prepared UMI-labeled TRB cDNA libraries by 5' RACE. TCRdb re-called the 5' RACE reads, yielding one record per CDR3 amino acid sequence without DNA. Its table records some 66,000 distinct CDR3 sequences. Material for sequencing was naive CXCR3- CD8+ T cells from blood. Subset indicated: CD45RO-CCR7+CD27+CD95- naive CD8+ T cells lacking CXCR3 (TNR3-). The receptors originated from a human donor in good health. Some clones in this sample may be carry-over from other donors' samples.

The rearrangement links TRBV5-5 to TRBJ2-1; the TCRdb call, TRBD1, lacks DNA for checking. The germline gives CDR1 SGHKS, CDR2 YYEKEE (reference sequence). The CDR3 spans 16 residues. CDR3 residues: CASSQGQGVFYNEQFF.

This CDR3 reads CASKDRGLGAGETQYF. The chain links TRBV19 to TRBJ2-5; the D call of TRBD1 rests on TCRdb alone, since no DNA is present to check it. CDR1 and CDR2 (germline): LNHDA, SQIVND (reference sequence). CDR3 length: 16 amino acids.

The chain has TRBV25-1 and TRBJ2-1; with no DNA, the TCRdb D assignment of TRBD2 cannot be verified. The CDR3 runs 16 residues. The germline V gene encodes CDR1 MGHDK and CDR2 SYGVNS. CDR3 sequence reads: CASSEVTSEAYNEQLF. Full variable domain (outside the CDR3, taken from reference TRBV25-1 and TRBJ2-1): EADIYQTPRYLVIGTGKKITLECSQTMGHDKMYWYQQDPGMELHLIHYSYGVNSTEKGDLSSESTVSRIRTEHFPLTLESARPSHTSQYLCASSEVTSEAYNEQLFGPGTRLTVL.

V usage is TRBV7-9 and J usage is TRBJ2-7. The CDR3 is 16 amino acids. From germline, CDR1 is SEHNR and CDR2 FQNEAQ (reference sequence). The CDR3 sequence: CASSNPLGAFDYEQYF.

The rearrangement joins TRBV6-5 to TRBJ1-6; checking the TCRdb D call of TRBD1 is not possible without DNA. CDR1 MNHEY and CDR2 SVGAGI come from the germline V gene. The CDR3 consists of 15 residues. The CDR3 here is CASSSEGGIGSPLHF.

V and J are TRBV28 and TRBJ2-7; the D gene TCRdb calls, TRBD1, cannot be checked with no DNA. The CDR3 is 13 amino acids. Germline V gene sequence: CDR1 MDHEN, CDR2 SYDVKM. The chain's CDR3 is CASRTGAYYEQYF.

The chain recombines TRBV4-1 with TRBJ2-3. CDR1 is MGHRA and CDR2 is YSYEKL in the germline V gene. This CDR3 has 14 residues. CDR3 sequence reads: CASSQVPGTDTQYF.

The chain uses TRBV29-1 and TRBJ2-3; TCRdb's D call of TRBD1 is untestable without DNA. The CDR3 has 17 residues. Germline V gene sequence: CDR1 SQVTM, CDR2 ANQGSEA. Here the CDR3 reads CSVVRGAGEGGADTQYF.

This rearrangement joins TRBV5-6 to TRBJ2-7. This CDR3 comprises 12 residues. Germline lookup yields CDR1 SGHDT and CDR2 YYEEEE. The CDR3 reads CASSLSSDEQYF.

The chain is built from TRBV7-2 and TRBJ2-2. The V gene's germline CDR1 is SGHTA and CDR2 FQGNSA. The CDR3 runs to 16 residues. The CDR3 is CASSLVLAANTGELFF.

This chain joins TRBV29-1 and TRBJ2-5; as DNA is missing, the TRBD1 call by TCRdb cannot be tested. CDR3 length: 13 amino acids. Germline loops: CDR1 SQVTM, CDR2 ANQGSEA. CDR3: CSVAWGIRETQYF. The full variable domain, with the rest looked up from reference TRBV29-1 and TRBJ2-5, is SAVISQKPSRDICQRGTSLTIQCQVDSQVTMMFWYRQQPGQSLTLIATANQGSEATYESGFVIDKFPISRPNLTFSTLTVSNMSPEDSSIYLCSVAWGIRETQYFGPGTRLLVL.

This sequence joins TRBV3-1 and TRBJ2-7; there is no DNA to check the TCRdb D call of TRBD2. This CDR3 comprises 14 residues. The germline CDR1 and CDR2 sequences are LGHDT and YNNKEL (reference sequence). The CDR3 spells CASSQGSPQYEQYF.

CDR3 amino acids: CASRDREYEQYF. This chain links TRBV19 with TRBJ2-7; TCRdb's assignment of TRBD1 cannot be checked, as there is no DNA. This CDR3 is built from 12 residues. Germline V gene data show CDR1 as LNHDA and CDR2 as SQIVND (reference sequence). Filled out from reference TRBV19 and TRBJ2-7, the complete variable domain reads DGGITQSPKYLFRKEGQNVTLSCEQNLNHDAMYWYRQDPGQGLRLIYYSQIVNDFQKGDIAEGYSVSREKKESFPLTVTSAQKNPTAFYLCASRDREYEQYFGPGTRLTVT.

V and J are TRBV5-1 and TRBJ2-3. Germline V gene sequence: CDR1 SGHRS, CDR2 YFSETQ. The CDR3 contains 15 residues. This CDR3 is CASSLWLARTDTQYF. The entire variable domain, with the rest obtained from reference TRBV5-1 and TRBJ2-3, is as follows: KAGVTQTPRYLIKTRGQQVTLSCSPISGHRSVSWYQQTPGQGLQFLFEYFSETQRNKGNFPGRFSGRQFSNSRSEMNVSTLELGDSALYLCASSLWLARTDTQYFGPGTRLTVL.

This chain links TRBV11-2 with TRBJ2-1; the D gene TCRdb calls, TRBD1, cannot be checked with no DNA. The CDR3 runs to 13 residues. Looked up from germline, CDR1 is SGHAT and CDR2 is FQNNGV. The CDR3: CASSLTDYNEQFF.

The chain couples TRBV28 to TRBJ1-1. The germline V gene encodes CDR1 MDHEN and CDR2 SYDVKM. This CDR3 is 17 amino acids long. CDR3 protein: CASTSLPGPKGFTEAFF.

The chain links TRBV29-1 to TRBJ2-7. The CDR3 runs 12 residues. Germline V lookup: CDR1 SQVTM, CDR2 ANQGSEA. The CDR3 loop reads CSVEDSEYEQYF.

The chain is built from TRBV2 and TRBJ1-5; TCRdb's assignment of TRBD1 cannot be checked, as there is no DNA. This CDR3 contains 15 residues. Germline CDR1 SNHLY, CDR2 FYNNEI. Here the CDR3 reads CASRGTTYSNQPQHF.

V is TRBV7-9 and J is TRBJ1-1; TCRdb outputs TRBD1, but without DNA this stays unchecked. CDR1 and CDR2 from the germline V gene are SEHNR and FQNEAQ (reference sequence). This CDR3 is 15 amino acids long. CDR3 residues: CASSPRGEGGTEAFF.

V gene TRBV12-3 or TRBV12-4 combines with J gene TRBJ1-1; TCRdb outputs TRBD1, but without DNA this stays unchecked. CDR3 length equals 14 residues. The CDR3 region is CASSQTDRGSEAFF.